This entry concerns a single T cell receptor beta chain. This record comes from a study of T cell responses to AZD1222 COVID-19 vaccine. Assay used: immunoSEQ multiplex PCR; TCRdb lists only in-frame clones, some missing. The sample has roughly 180,000 clones; around 94% are singletons. This CDR3 contains 16 residues. Germline CDR1 is SGHRS and CDR2 is YFSETQ. With 4 bases removed from V and 5 bases from J, the gap between germline ends came to 18 bases. Sequences were derived from peripheral blood, sampled 28 days after the second AZD1222 dose. The chain employs TRBV5-1 and TRBJ1-4; no definite D call. This receptor was identified in an adult who received the AZD1222 COVID-19 vaccine. The chain's CDR3 is CASSPGVGLGNEKLFF. DNA of the CDR3: TGCGCCAGCAGCCCGGGAGTCGGGTTGGGGAATGAAAAACTGTTTTTT.